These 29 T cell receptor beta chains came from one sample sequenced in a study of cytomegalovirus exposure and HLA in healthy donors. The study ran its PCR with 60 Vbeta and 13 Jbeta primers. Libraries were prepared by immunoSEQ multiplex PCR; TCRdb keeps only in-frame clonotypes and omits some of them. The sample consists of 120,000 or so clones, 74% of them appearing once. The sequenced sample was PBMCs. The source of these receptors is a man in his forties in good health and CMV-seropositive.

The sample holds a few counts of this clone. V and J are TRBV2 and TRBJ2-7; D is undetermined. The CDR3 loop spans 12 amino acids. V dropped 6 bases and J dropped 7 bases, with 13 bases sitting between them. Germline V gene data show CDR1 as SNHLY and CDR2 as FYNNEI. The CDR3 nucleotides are TGTGCCAGCAGAAGTCTTGCCGCGGAGCAGTACTTC. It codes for CASRSLAAEQYF.

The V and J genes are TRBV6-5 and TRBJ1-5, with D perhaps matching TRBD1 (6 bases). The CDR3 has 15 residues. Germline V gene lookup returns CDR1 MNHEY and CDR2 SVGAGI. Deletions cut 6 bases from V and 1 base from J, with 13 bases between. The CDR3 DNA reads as TGTGCCAGCAGACCTAGGGGGTCGAGCAATCAGCCCCAGCATTTT. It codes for CASRPRGSSNQPQHF.

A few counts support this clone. Written as DNA, the CDR3 is TGCAGTGCTACTAAACTACCTGAGCAGTTCTTC. Translating gives CSATKLPEQFF. This chain links TRBV20-1 with TRBJ2-1, with D hard to call. Trimming left V 4 bases short and J 9 bases short, with 10 bases between. Germline CDR1 reads DFQATT; CDR2 reads SNEGSKA (reference sequence). This CDR3 is built from 11 residues.

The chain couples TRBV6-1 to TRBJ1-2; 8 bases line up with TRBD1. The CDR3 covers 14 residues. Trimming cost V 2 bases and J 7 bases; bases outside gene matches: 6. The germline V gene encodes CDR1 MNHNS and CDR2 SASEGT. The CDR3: CASSERAGGSGYTF. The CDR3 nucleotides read TGTGCCAGCAGTGAAAGGGCAGGGGGCTCTGGCTACACCTTC.

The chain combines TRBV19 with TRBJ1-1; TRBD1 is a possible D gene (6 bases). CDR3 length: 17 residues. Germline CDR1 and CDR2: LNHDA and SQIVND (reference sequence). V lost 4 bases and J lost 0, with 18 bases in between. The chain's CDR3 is CASSRTDRGPVNTEAFF. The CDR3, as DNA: TGTGCCAGTAGTAGGACGGACAGAGGGCCTGTGAACACTGAAGCTTTCTTT.

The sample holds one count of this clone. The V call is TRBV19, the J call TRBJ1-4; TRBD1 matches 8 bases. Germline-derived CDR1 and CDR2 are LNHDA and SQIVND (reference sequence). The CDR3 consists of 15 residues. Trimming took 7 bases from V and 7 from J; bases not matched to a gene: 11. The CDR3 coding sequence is TGTGCCAGTAAGGACAGGGATAAATTGGGTGAAAAACTGTTTTTT. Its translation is CASKDRDKLGEKLFF.

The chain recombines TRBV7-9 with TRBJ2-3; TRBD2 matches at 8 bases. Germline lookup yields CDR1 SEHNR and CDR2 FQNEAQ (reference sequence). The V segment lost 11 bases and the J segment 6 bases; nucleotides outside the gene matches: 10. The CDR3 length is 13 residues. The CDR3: CAGSAGGRDTQYF. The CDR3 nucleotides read TGTGCCGGGTCTGCGGGAGGAAGGGATACGCAGTATTTT. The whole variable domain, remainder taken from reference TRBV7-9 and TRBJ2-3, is DTGVSQNPRHKITKRGQNVTFRCDPISEHNRLYWYRQTLGQGPEFLTYFQNEAQLEKSRLLSDRFSAERPKGSFSTLEIQRTEQGDSAMYLCAGSAGGRDTQYFGPGTRLTVL.

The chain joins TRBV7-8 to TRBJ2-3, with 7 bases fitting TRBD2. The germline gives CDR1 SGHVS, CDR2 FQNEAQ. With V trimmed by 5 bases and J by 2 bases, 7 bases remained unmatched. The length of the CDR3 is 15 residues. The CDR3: CASSLSGGFTDTQYF. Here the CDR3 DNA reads TGTGCCAGCAGCCTTTCCGGGGGGTTCACAGATACGCAGTATTTT.

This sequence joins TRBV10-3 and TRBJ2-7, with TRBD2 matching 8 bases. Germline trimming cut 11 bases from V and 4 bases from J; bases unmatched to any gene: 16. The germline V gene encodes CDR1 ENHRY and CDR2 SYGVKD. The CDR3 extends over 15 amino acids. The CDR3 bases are TGTGCCTCCCACGGTGGTAGCGGGACTGATTACGAGCAGTACTTC. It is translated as CASHGGSGTDYEQYF.

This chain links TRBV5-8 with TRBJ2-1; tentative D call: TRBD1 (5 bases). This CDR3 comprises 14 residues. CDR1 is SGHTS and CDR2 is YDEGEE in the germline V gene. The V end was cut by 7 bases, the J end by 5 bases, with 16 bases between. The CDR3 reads CASGVSRAHNEQFF. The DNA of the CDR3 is TGTGCCAGCGGTGTGAGCAGGGCCCACAATGAGCAGTTCTTC.

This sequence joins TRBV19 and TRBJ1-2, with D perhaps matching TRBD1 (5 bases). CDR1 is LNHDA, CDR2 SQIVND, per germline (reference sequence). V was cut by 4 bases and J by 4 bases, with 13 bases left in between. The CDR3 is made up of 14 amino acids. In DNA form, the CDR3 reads TGTGCCAGTAGTACTCCAGGGATACGCTATGGCTACACCTTC. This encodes CASSTPGIRYGYTF.

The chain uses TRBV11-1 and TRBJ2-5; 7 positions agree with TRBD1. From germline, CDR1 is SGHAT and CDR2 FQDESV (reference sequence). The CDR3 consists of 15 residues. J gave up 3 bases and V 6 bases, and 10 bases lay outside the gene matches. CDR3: CASRRQGKVEETQYF. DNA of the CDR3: TGTGCCAGCAGGCGACAGGGAAAGGTTGAAGAGACCCAGTACTTC. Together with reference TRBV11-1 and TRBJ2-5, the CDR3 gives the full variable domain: EAEVAQSPRYKITEKSQAVAFWCDPISGHATLYWYRQILGQGPELLVQFQDESVVDDSQLPKDRFSAERLKGVDSTLKIQPAELGDSAMYLCASRRQGKVEETQYFGPGTRLLVL.

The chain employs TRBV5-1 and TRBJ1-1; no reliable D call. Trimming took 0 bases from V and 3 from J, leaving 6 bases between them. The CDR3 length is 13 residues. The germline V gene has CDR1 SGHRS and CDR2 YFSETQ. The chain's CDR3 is CASSLGGDTEAFF. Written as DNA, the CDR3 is TGCGCCAGCAGCTTGGGCGGGGACACTGAAGCTTTCTTT.

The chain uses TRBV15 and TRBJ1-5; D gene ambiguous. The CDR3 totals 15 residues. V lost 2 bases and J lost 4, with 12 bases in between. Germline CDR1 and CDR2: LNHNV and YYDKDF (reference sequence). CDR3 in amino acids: CATSRQRRSNQPQHF. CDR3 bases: TGTGCCACCAGCAGACAGAGGAGGAGTAATCAGCCCCAGCATTTT.

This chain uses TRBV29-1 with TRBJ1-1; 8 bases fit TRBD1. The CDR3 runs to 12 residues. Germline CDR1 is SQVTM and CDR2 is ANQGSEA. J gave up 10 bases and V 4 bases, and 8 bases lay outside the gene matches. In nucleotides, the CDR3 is TGCAGCGTTGTACGGCAGGGGGCAACAGCTTTCTTT. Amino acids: CSVVRQGATAFF.

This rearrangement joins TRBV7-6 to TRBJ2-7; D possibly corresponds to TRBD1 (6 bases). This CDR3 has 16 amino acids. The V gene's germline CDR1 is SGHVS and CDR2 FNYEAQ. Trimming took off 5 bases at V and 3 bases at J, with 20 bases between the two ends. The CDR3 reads CASSRVGAGVGYEQYF. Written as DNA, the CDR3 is TGTGCCAGCAGCCGAGTCGGGGCAGGGGTTGGCTACGAGCAGTACTTC.

The chain's CDR3 is CASSTSGTGTLYTQYF. The CDR3 coding sequence is TGCGCCAGCAGCACCTCCGGGACAGGGACCTTGTATACGCAGTATTTT. This rearrangement joins TRBV5-1 to TRBJ2-3; 9 bases fit TRBD1. V was clipped by 4 bases and J by 7 bases; unmatched bases: 13. This CDR3 is 16 amino acids long. The germline CDR1 and CDR2 sequences are SGHRS and YFSETQ.

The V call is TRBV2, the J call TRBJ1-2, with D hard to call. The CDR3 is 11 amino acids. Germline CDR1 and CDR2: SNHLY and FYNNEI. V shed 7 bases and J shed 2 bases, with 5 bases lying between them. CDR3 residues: CASTQNYGYTF. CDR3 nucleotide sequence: TGTGCCAGCACACAGAACTATGGCTACACCTTC.

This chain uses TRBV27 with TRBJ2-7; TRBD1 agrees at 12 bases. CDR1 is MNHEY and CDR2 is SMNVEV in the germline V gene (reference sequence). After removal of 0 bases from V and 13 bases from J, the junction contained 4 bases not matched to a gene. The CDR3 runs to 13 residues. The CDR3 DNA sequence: TGTGCCAGCAGTTTATCGGGACAGGGGGCGCATTACTTC. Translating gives CASSLSGQGAHYF.

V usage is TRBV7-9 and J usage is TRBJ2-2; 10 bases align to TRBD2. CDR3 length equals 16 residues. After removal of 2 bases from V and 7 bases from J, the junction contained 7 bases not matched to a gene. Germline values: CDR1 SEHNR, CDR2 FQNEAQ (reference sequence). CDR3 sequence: CASSLTAGGPGGELFF. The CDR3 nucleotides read TGTGCCAGCAGCTTAACAGCGGGAGGGCCCGGCGGGGAGCTGTTTTTT. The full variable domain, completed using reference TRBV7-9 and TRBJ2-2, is DTGVSQNPRHKITKRGQNVTFRCDPISEHNRLYWYRQTLGQGPEFLTYFQNEAQLEKSRLLSDRFSAERPKGSFSTLEIQRTEQGDSAMYLCASSLTAGGPGGELFFGEGSRLTVL.

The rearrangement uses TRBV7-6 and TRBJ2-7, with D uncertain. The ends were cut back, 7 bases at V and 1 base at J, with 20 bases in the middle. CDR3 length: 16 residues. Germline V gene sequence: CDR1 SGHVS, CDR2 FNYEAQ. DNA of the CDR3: TGTGCCAGCACCGAAAAAGAGATTTCGGTGTCCTACGAGCAGTACTTC. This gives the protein CASTEKEISVSYEQYF.

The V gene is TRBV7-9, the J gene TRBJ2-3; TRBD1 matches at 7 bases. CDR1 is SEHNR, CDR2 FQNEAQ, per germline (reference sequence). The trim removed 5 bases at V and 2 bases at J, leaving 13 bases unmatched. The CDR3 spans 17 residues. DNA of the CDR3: TGTGCCAGCAGCCGAATGACAGGGCACTTGACCACAGATACGCAGTATTTT. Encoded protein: CASSRMTGHLTTDTQYF.

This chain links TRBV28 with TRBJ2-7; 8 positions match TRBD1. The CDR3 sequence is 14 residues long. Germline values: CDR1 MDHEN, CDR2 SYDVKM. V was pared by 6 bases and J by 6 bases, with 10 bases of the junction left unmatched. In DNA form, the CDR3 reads TGTGCCAGCAGGGCTACAGGGGGTTTTGGCGAGCAGTACTTC. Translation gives CASRATGGFGEQYF.

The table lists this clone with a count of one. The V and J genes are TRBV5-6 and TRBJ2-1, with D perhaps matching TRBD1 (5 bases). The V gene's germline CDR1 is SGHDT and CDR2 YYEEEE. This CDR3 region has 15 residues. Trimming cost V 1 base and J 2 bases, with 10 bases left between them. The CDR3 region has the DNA TGTGCCAGCAGCTTGAAGCAGGGAACCTACAATGAGCAGTTCTTC. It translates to CASSLKQGTYNEQFF.

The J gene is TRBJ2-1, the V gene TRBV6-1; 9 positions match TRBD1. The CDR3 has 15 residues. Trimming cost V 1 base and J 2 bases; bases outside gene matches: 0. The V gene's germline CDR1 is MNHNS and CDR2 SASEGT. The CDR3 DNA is TGTGCCAGCAGTGAAGGGACAGGGGCCTACAATGAGCAGTTCTTC. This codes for CASSEGTGAYNEQFF.

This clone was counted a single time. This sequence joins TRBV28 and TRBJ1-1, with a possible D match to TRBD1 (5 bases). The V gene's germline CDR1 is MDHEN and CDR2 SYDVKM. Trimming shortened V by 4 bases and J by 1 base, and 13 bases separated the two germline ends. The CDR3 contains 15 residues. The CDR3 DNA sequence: TGTGCCAGCAGTTGGTACGGGGGAAGGAACACTGAAGCTTTCTTT. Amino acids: CASSWYGGRNTEAFF.

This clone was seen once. CDR3 sequence reads: CSVGGRTPYEQYF. CDR3 sequence (DNA): TGCAGCGTTGGTGGGAGGACTCCCTACGAGCAGTACTTC. This sequence joins TRBV29-1 and TRBJ2-7; D might be TRBD2 (6 bases). The CDR3 has 13 amino acids. The V end lost 4 bases, the J end lost 2 bases, and 12 bases lay between the germline ends. The germline V gene has CDR1 SQVTM and CDR2 ANQGSEA.

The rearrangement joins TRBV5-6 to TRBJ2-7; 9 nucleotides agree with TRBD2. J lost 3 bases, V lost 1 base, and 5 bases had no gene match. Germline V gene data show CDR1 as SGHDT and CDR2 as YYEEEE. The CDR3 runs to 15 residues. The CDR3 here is CASSLIALAGYEQYF. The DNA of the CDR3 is TGTGCCAGCAGCTTGATCGCACTAGCGGGCTACGAGCAGTACTTC. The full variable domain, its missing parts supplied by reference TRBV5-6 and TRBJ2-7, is DAGVTQSPTHLIKTRGQQVTLRCSPKSGHDTVSWYQQALGQGPQFIFQYYEEEERQRGNFPDRFSGHQFPNYSSELNVNALLLGDSALYLCASSLIALAGYEQYFGPGTRLTVT.

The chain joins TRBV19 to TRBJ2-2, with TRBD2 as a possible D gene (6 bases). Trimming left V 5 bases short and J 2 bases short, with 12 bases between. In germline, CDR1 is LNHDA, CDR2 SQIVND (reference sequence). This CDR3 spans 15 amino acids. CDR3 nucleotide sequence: TGTGCCAGTAGTTCCTCTAGCGCCAACACCGGGGAGCTGTTTTTT. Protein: CASSSSSANTGELFF.